This T cell receptor beta chain is drawn from a study of T cell responses to AZD1222 COVID-19 vaccine. Study in general: Second-dose timings of about 4 or about 12 weeks were pooled. Study-wide results and limits: There were repertoire samples only from the period after the peak T cell response. CD4 TCRs associated with vaccination spanned spike, dominating at 160-218 and 743-854.

The trim removed 3 bases at V and 7 bases at J, leaving 5 bases unmatched. The length of the CDR3 is 14 residues. Looked up from germline, CDR1 is SGDLS and CDR2 is YYNGEE. In the case of this clone: Antigen unknown.

Sequenced by immunoSEQ multiplex PCR; TCRdb stores in-frame clones only, minus some. The data hold some 120,000 clones, with 90% to 95% observed a single time. Source: peripheral blood, taken on day 0 of AZD1222 vaccination. This TCR derives from an adult in good health. The chain couples TRBV9 to TRBJ1-4; 8 bases are shared with TRBD1. CDR3 coding DNA: TGTGCCAGCAGCGCAGGGGGCAGTTTTGAAAAACTGTTTTTT. This codes for CASSAGGSFEKLFF.